The 10 T cell receptor beta chains below all came from one sample that was sequenced in a study of blood T cell repertoires in COVID-19. Method: immunoSEQ multiplex PCR; TCRdb's copy keeps in-frame clones and lacks some. This sample has about 260,000 clones, with about 86% found just once. What was sequenced was PBMCs or T cells enriched from blood (not recorded which). These TCRs come from a man aged 25-40 years with acute COVID-19.

This sequence joins TRBV28 and TRBJ1-5; TRBD1 agrees at 7 bases. CDR1 is MDHEN and CDR2 is SYDVKM in the germline V gene. Unmatched junction bases numbered 23, after V lost 5 bases and J lost 7 bases. This CDR3 region has 19 residues. CDR3 DNA: TGTGCCAGCAGTCCCAACGGCCCCACAAGTGACAGGGTCGGACAGCCCCAGCATTTT. Translated, it gives CASSPNGPTSDRVGQPQHF. The entire variable domain, with the rest obtained from reference TRBV28 and TRBJ1-5, is as follows: DVKVTQSSRYLVKRTGEKVFLECVQDMDHENMFWYRQDPGLGLRLIYFSYDVKMKEKGDIPEGYSVSREKKERFSLILESASTNQTSMYLCASSPNGPTSDRVGQPQHFGDGTRLSIL.

The chain has TRBV18 and TRBJ2-7; D is possibly TRBD2 (5 bases). This CDR3 comprises 14 residues. The V end was cut by 6 bases, the J end by 2 bases, with 14 bases between. Germline V gene data show CDR1 as KGHSH and CDR2 as LQKENI. The chain's CDR3 is CASSPGGSAYEQYV. The CDR3 DNA follows: TGTGCCAGCTCCCCGGGTGGGAGCGCCTACGAGCAGTACGTC.

The rearrangement links TRBV6-5 to TRBJ2-7, with a possible D match to TRBD2 (6 bases). CDR1 is MNHEY and CDR2 is SVGAGI in the germline V gene. The CDR3 is made up of 13 amino acids. With 6 bases removed from V and 2 bases from J, the gap between germline ends came to 11 bases. The CDR3 DNA is TGTGCCAGCAGCTTAGCGGAGACCTACGAGCAGTACGTC. Its protein product is CASSLAETYEQYV.

This rearrangement joins TRBV9 to TRBJ2-3; the match to TRBD2 covers 11 bases. V shed 4 bases and J 0 bases; nucleotides not matched to a gene: 7. The CDR3 totals 17 residues. Germline V lookup: CDR1 SGDLS, CDR2 YYNGEE. CDR3 region: CASSTVAGGTSTDTQYF. The CDR3 DNA is TGTGCCAGCAGCACTGTAGCGGGAGGGACTAGCACAGATACGCAGTATTTT.

The chain recombines TRBV29-1 with TRBJ1-2, with D tentatively TRBD1 (6 bases). The length of the CDR3 is 11 residues. The germline CDR1 and CDR2 sequences are SQVTM and ANQGSEA. CDR3: CNVVQGGGYTF. For the CDR3, the DNA is TGCAACGTGGTACAGGGCGGCGGCTACACCTTC.

V is TRBV28 and J is TRBJ1-6, with 7 nucleotides matching TRBD1. The CDR3 is 15 amino acids. Germline V gene data show CDR1 as MDHEN and CDR2 as SYDVKM. V shed 5 bases, J shed 4 bases, and the junction held 5 bases outside the gene matches. DNA for the CDR3: TGTGCCAGCAGTGGGGGGACAGCTTATAATTCACCCCTCCACTTT. Protein sequence: CASSGGTAYNSPLHF. The whole variable domain, filled in from reference TRBV28 and TRBJ1-6, reads DVKVTQSSRYLVKRTGEKVFLECVQDMDHENMFWYRQDPGLGLRLIYFSYDVKMKEKGDIPEGYSVSREKKERFSLILESASTNQTSMYLCASSGGTAYNSPLHFGNGTRLTVT.

The chain uses TRBV6-1 and TRBJ2-3; tentatively, D is TRBD2 (5 bases). CDR1 is MNHNS, CDR2 SASEGT, per germline. V shed 3 bases and J shed 2 bases, with 18 bases lying between them. The CDR3 extends over 17 amino acids. CDR3 nucleotide sequence: TGTGCCAGCAGTGATTCGCCGCGCGGAGGATACACAGATACGCAGTATTTT. This encodes CASSDSPRGGYTDTQYF.

The chain is built from TRBV30 and TRBJ1-6; 9 nucleotides line up with TRBD1. CDR1 and CDR2 (germline): GTSNPN, SVGIG (reference sequence). Losses at the gene ends were 3 bases for V and 7 bases for J; bases not matched to a gene: 7. This CDR3 has 15 residues. The CDR3 sequence is CAWRDRGAGNSPLHF. CDR3 bases: TGTGCCTGGAGGGACAGGGGAGCGGGAAATTCACCCCTCCACTTT.

This rearrangement joins TRBV12-3 or TRBV12-4 to TRBJ1-2, with D possibly being TRBD1 (6 bases). The CDR3 runs to 13 residues. V gave up 6 bases and J gave up 7 bases, with 15 bases separating them. DNA of the CDR3: TGTGCCAGCAGAAACTCCGGACAGATTGGCTACACCTTC. Its protein product is CASRNSGQIGYTF.

The chain links TRBV7-8 to TRBJ2-7; 7 nucleotides line up with TRBD1. This CDR3 contains 16 residues. After removal of 0 bases from V and 2 bases from J, the junction contained 7 bases not matched to a gene. Germline V gene lookup returns CDR1 SGHVS and CDR2 FQNEAQ. In nucleotides, the CDR3 is TGTGCCAGCAGCTTAGCCGGGACAGCGCTTACCTACGAGCAGTACGTC. It yields the protein CASSLAGTALTYEQYV.